Below are 13 T cell receptor beta chains sequenced from a single sample in a study of T cell responses to AZD1222 COVID-19 vaccine. Method: immunoSEQ multiplex PCR; TCRdb's copy keeps in-frame clones and lacks some. The sample gives 150,000 to 160,000 clones, 80% to 90% of which show up once; 5.5% to 8.5% is in the top ten. This material consisted of peripheral blood, taken after recovery from COVID-19. These TCRs come from an adult who had recovered from COVID-19.

This chain links TRBV6-4 with TRBJ2-1; TRBD2 aligns across 10 bases. The CDR3 contains 14 residues. CDR1 is MRHNA, CDR2 SNTAGT, per germline. The trim removed 3 bases at V and 13 bases at J, leaving 9 bases unmatched. The CDR3 loop reads CASSEASGSSHQFF. The CDR3 coding sequence is TGTGCCAGCAGTGAGGCTAGCGGGAGCTCCCACCAGTTCTTC.

The chain links TRBV11-2 to TRBJ2-3; D unclear. The CDR3 is 14 residues long. The V gene's germline CDR1 is SGHAT and CDR2 FQNNGV. Between the trimmed V and J ends, which lost 5 bases and 2 bases, there was a span of 11 bases. For the CDR3, the DNA is TGTGCCAGCAGCCTCCTAGGGCTCACAGATACGCAGTATTTT. Amino acids: CASSLLGLTDTQYF.

J is TRBJ1-4 and V is TRBV2; 8 positions match TRBD1. The CDR3 has 15 amino acids. Germline values: CDR1 SNHLY, CDR2 FYNNEI. J was trimmed by 6 bases and V by 4 bases; bases with no gene match: 7. CDR3 residues: CASSVPIQGDEKLFF. The CDR3 DNA is TGTGCCAGCAGTGTTCCCATACAGGGGGATGAAAAACTGTTTTTT.

The rearrangement joins TRBV27 to TRBJ2-5; D ambiguous. V was clipped by 0 bases and J by 3 bases, with 5 bases between them. This CDR3 has 13 residues. Looked up from germline, CDR1 is MNHEY and CDR2 is SMNVEV (reference sequence). The CDR3 nucleotides read TGTGCCAGCAGTTTATCGGGTGAAGAGACCCAGTACTTC. This codes for CASSLSGEETQYF.

The chain carries TRBV7-9 and TRBJ2-1; D remains unclear. The V gene's germline CDR1 is SEHNR and CDR2 FQNEAQ (reference sequence). Trimming shortened V by 0 bases and J by 9 bases, and 3 bases separated the two germline ends. The CDR3 is 11 amino acids. This CDR3 is CASSLAREQFF. CDR3 nucleotide sequence: TGTGCCAGCAGCTTAGCACGTGAGCAGTTCTTC.

The chain couples TRBV13 to TRBJ1-2; no clear D gene. The CDR3 has 15 amino acids. The germline V gene encodes CDR1 PRHDT and CDR2 FYEKMQ (reference sequence). The V and J ends lost 3 bases and 1 base respectively, with 12 bases between them. CDR3 loop: CASSFRVDLNYGYTF. The CDR3 nucleotides read TGTGCCAGCAGCTTCCGCGTTGACCTTAACTATGGCTACACCTTC.

The table lists this clone with a few counts. The chain carries TRBV14 and TRBJ2-2; D remains ambiguous. The CDR3 has 17 amino acids. Trimming removed 6 bases from V and 6 bases from J, with 23 bases in between. Germline CDR1 is SGHDN and CDR2 is FVKESK. DNA of the CDR3: TGTGCCAGCAGTCCAATTCGGGCCACACACGGGTCCGGGGAGCTGTTTTTT. Its protein is CASSPIRATHGSGELFF.

The genes are TRBV6-5 and TRBJ2-6, with D maybe TRBD1 (5 bases). Germline values: CDR1 MNHEY, CDR2 SVGAGI. The CDR3 is made up of 14 amino acids. Trimming shortened V by 7 bases and J by 3 bases, and 10 bases separated the two germline ends. CDR3 nucleotides: TGTGCCAGCATGCAGGGTGGTGGGGCCAACGTCCTGACTTTC. Its protein product is CASMQGGGANVLTF.

This clone was seen only once. At one boundary the junction diverges from the germline segment, which might be a read error. The chain couples TRBV2 to TRBJ2-3, with D uncertain. Germline values: CDR1 SNHLY, CDR2 FYNNEI. The CDR3 loop spans 14 amino acids. DNA of the CDR3: TGTGCCGGCAGAGACTCCGCCTACACAGATACGCAGTATTTT. Translating it yields CAGRDSAYTDTQYF.

This chain connects TRBV5-1 to TRBJ2-1, with 8 bases aligning to TRBD2. Per the germline V gene, CDR1 is SGHRS and CDR2 is YFSETQ. The ends lost 0 bases at V and 10 bases at J; junction bases unmatched: 9. The CDR3 contains 15 residues. This chain's CDR3 is CASSLVAGGLREQFF. CDR3 nucleotides: TGCGCCAGCAGCTTGGTGGCGGGAGGTCTGAGGGAGCAGTTCTTC.

The chain employs TRBV3-1 (or the pseudogene TRBV3-2) and TRBJ2-7, with 12 bases lining up with TRBD2. Germline CDR1 LGHDT, CDR2 YNNKEL (reference sequence). J lost 8 bases, V lost 1 base, and 3 bases had no gene match. The CDR3 length is 14 residues. CDR3 in DNA: TGTGCCAGCAGCCAAGGGACTAGCGGGACTAAGCAGTACTTC. This encodes CASSQGTSGTKQYF.

This clone turned up a few times. The chain uses TRBV3-1 (or the pseudogene TRBV3-2) and TRBJ1-2; TRBD1 agrees at 7 bases. Germline V lookup: CDR1 LGHDT, CDR2 YNNKEL (reference sequence). V lost 1 base, J lost 8 bases, and 10 bases stayed unmatched. The CDR3 contains 15 residues. The CDR3 nucleotides are TGTGCCAGCAGCCAAGTTCCGACAGGGCCGGGGGGCTACACCTTC. The encoded protein is CASSQVPTGPGGYTF.

The chain is built from TRBV11-2 and TRBJ2-2, with 11 bases fitting TRBD2. The germline V gene encodes CDR1 SGHAT and CDR2 FQNNGV. The CDR3 is 15 amino acids. With V trimmed by 5 bases and J by 7 bases, 6 bases remained unmatched. CDR3 residues: CASSVLAGAGGELFF. The DNA for the CDR3 is TGTGCCAGCAGCGTACTAGCGGGGGCTGGCGGGGAGCTGTTTTTT.